The T cell receptor (beta chain) described here comes from a study of cytomegalovirus exposure and HLA in healthy donors (dated by TCRdb to the late 2010s). For context, the study as a whole: According to an earlier analysis of 550 to 700 of the donors, roughly 180 million T cells yielded 100 million or so unique TCR beta sequences and roughly 280 Gb of sequence data. An early release covering 500 to 750 HLA-typed donors comprised 300 to 350 gigabases of sequencing data and tens of millions of unique TCR sequences. Among the roughly 400 genotyped donors, approximately 77% belonged to the genetic ancestry cluster associated with self-reported Caucasian donors. The study was designed to test whether signatures of past pathogen exposure could be identified by cataloging public T cell receptors. Using immunosequencing, the study profiled T cell repertoires from 640 or so subjects and related those repertoires to cytomegalovirus serostatus. Along with the approximately 700-subject first cohort, a separate validation cohort of 120 different subjects was used. The study combined high-throughput TCR immunosequencing, statistical association of individual TCRs with disease status, and machine learning to predict cytomegalovirus infection status. A later analysis re-examined previously published TCR beta repertoires from 610 or so donors and added high-resolution HLA genotyping to investigate patterns of TCR occurrence. Rather than drawing on any new phenotypic data, the later analysis identified candidate immune exposures from TCR beta sequences and the way those sequences occurred across donors. An earlier analysis of around 540 of the donors applied high-throughput TCR beta sequencing to assess whether each TCR beta V gene segment acted as functional or pseudogenic. Donor age, sex, ethnicity and CMV serostatus were compiled together with the repertoire data. A later genetic analysis took genome-wide SNP genotypes for 398 of the 666 donors and used that subset as a discovery cohort. All discovery cohort repertoires had been generated using a single sequencing platform. HLA typing covered class I and class II loci at four-digit resolution. Typing coverage differed by locus: A, B, C, DRB1 and DQB1 were typed in roughly 620-630 donors, DQA1 in 522, DPA1 in approximately 600, and DPB1 in 400 to 490. About five DR-DQ haplotypes were handled as single units for association and clustering because linkage in the cohort was strong. Among 398 genotyped donors of the cohort, an average of approximately 240,000 unique TCR beta nucleotide sequences were sequenced per donor, around a sixth of them non-productive. Broad study findings and their caveats: In the study, roughly 160 TCR beta chains were listed as associated with cytomegalovirus. Compared with the roughly 700-donor mean, donors in an Asian-associated ancestry cluster had fewer N-insertions in productive TCRs, according to a later genetic analysis. Presence/absence analyses assumed roughly uniform sequencing depth across donors, an assumption that may not hold. A cluster of highly shared sequence variants was judged likely to represent a technical artifact of the sequencing pipeline. It was suggested by the authors that the approach could potentially be generalized to other disease states and immunological phenotypes. In both the original and validation cohorts, the classifier was reported to diagnose cytomegalovirus status with high specificity and sensitivity. Correlated functional status among segregating V segments might reflect linkage disequilibrium, but an unknown experimental factor could not be ruled out. In an earlier analysis of some 640 of the donors, most TCR beta V segments were observed in productive rearrangements about 90% or about 30% of the time, broadly matching IMGT annotations. A later analysis found that HLA-associated TCR beta chains were more clonally expanded and had lower generation probabilities than equally common non-associated chains. Most TCR sequences were seen in very few donors, while some public TCRs were found in many individuals. The cohort was sequenced for TCR beta chains only, and without alpha or paired-chain data the features that could be detected were limited. Assigning TCR associations to individual alleles was difficult when HLA alleles, especially DR and DQ, strongly co-occurred. A further reported finding was that TCR beta sequences accurately predicted the HLA-A and HLA-B alleles for most subjects in the first cohort. In a later analysis, TCR association rates were found to vary across HLA loci, with the most associated TCRs seen for DRB1 alleles and the fewest for HLA-C alleles. A later analysis associated 15,000 to 20,000 TCR beta sequences with specific HLA alleles at a false discovery rate of 0.05. Because counts were too low, about 18 rarely observed V segments, including chromosome 9 orphons, were excluded from the earlier analysis of 587 of the donors. The only immune exposure information available for the cohort was CMV serostatus. A later analysis found that most CMV-associated TCR beta chains appeared HLA-restricted, with HLA associations seemingly driven largely by CMV exposure. A few of the identified cytomegalovirus-associated TCR beta chains were confirmed in vitro to be specific for cytomegalovirus antigens. A later genetic analysis associated a missense DCLRE1C variant with V-gene and J-gene trimming of TCR beta chains, and an independent cohort replicated the association. The 87-base-pair reads could not distinguish some IMGT-functional V segments, including TRBV6-2 and TRBV6-3, so those segments were excluded. Because HLA typing was unavailable for some donors at each locus, only the typed subset was used in association tests. According to a later analysis, parvovirus B19, influenza, CMV and Epstein-Barr virus appeared linked to several top co-occurrence clusters.

Receptors were amplified or captured by the immunoSEQ multiplex PCR assay. A mixture of 60 forward primers for TCR Vbeta segments and 13 reverse primers for TCR Jbeta segments was used in the multiplex PCR. A multiplex PCR assay on genomic DNA amplified the CDR3 region of rearranged TCR beta genes. The amplified TCR beta libraries were sequenced on the Illumina HiSeq System as 87-base-pair reads. For the original study's pipeline: A later analysis tallied some 79 million unique TCR beta chains across the 650 to 750 repertoires, and around 10 million of those chains were shared by two or more donors. Raw reads were error-corrected and collapsed into unique sequences by a nearest-neighbor algorithm in which closely related sequences were merged to remove PCR and sequencing errors. V, D and J gene segments were assigned by aligning CDR3 sequences to IMGT reference sequences. For a sequence to be retained, a match of at least six nucleotides was required to both a V gene segment and a J gene segment. A rearrangement was called productive if the CDR3 had no stop codons and remained in frame with V and J, and every other rearrangement was called non-productive. Following IMGT convention, CDR3 was defined as the stretch from the second conserved V-encoded cysteine to the conserved J-encoded phenylalanine. The earlier analysis of more than 450 of the donors excluded sequences that lacked an unambiguous match to a single V gene segment. In an earlier analysis of about 590 of the donors, a V segment was called functional when productive rearrangements were above 56.7%, and segregating when the standard deviation between donors exceeded 5%. A statistical classification framework was built to diagnose cytomegalovirus status from the catalog of TCR beta chain sequences. In a later analysis, TCR nucleotide sequences were compared against IMGT/GENE-DB human TR gene sequences so that V and J genes could be assigned. Using the TCRdist pipeline, a later analysis assigned CDR3 sequences along with most-parsimonious VDJ recombination scenarios. In a later analysis, every TCR beta chain was defined by the combination of its CDR3 amino acid sequence and its V-gene family, and reads without a unique V-gene family were dropped. As a way to deal with suspected cross-contamination and a sequencing artifact, a later analysis dropped roughly 620 nucleotide sequences that were highly shared and had low generation probability. In a later analysis, a clonal expansion index was calculated for each public chain from normalized within-repertoire ranks of inferred template counts. In a later analysis, generation probabilities were computed with a VDJ recombination model fitted to out-of-frame rearrangements, and the resulting probabilities were checked against IGoR. In a later analysis, hypergeometric tests were used to score TCR-TCR, TCR-HLA and TCR-CMV co-occurrence, with a repertoire-size bias correction applied to TCR pairs. False discovery rates were estimated in a later analysis by permuting HLA or CMV assignments 20 times. In a later analysis, co-occurring TCRs were grouped using DBSCAN, and TCRdist sequence similarity was added for clustering within HLA-allele-positive subsets. Repertoires with fewer than 30,000 or more than 120,000 public chains, plus five repertoires with anomalous nucleotide sharing, were excluded from co-occurrence clustering. What TCRdb holds here is the immuneACCESS table cut down to in-frame rearrangements. Part of the clones is not present; checked against another copy, under half of the missing clones reflect an unresolved V gene, and the others are unexplained. V, J and clone size are taken as reported in that table, and D and trimming were inferred from the DNA itself. The sample data list 75,000 to 100,000 clones, and 60% to 75% of these were observed just once. The top ten hold under 3.5% of the sample.

The germline ends are 23 bases apart after V is trimmed by 4 bases and J by 1 base. In the germline V gene (reference sequence), CDR1 corresponds to LNHDA and CDR2 to SQIVND. The CDR3 holds 20 amino acids from the cysteine to the phenylalanine. The read is trimmed to its CDR3 DNA, 60 bases read in frame from base 1. With respect to this clone: Its binding antigen is unknown. No base-level quality is on record; no much larger clone is a single base apart.

The cohort consisted of some 730 healthy bone marrow donors. At the time of sampling, every cohort member was nominally healthy, though immune exposures that went unrecorded were likely present. The donor tested CMV seropositive and was one of the 289 seropositive cohort members. A peripheral blood sample was collected from each donor, and TCR beta sequencing was performed on peripheral blood mononuclear cells. The Qiagen DNeasy Blood Extraction Kit was used to extract genomic DNA from the blood cell samples. What was sequenced was PBMCs. The sequence was collected from a female donor in good health and CMV-seropositive. The V gene is TRBV19 and the J gene is TRBJ2-6; a tentative D call is TRBD2 (6 bases match). For the CDR3, the sequence is CASSKGRENGRGSGANVLTF. The DNA sequence follows: TGTGCCAGTAGTAAAGGCCGGGAAAACGGGAGAGGGTCTGGGGCCAACGTCCTGACTTTC.